This T cell receptor (beta chain) was sequenced in a study of response to subunit inactivated influenza vaccine. In regard to this clonotype: Its antigen is unidentified.

General observations from the study: New T cells are recruited in small numbers by each seasonal influenza vaccination, according to the authors' suggestion.

TCRdb fed the RT-PCR reads into MiXCR, producing one record per CDR3 protein. The sample carries 600,000 to 850,000 distinct CDR3 sequences, 12% to 15% recorded once. The germline gives CDR1 SGHVS, CDR2 FNYEAQ. The CDR3 runs to 13 residues. V lost 2 bases and J lost 7, with 11 bases in between. Sample: PBMCs from blood, taken roughly 15 days before vaccination. The receptor's source is a man aged 45-60 years who received an inactivated influenza vaccine. V is TRBV7-6 and J is TRBJ2-5; D not resolved. CDR3 in DNA: TGTGCCAGCAGCTTACGGGCTGACGGGACCCAGTACTTC. Translation: CASSLRADGTQYF.